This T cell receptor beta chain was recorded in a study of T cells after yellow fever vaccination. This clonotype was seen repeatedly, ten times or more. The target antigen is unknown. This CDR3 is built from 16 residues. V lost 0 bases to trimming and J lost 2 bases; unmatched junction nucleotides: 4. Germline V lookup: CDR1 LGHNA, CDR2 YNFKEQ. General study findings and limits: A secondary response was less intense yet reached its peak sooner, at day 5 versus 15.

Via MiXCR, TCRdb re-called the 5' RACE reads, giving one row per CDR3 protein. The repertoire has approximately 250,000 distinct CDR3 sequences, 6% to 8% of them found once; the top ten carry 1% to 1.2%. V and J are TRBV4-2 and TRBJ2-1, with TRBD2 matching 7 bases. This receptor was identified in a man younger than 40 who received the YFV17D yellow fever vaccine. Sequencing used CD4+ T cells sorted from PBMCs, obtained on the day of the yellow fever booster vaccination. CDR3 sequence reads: CASSQDPGTTYNEQFF. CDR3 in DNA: TGTGCCAGCAGCCAAGACCCCGGGACTACCTACAATGAGCAGTTCTTC.